One and the same sample provided the 28 T cell receptor beta chains below, sequenced in a study of cytomegalovirus exposure and HLA in healthy donors. Primers: 60 Vbeta forward and 13 Jbeta reverse. Libraries were prepared by immunoSEQ multiplex PCR; TCRdb keeps only in-frame clonotypes and omits some of them. The sample lists about 220,000 clones; roughly 83% were seen once. Sequenced input: PBMCs. These receptors were collected from a boy aged 2 to 9 in good health and CMV-seronegative.

The CDR3 nucleotides read TGTGCCATCAGTGGGGCCCGGGACTCCCTTTCCACAGATACGCAGTATTTT. This codes for CAISGARDSLSTDTQYF. The rearrangement joins TRBV10-3 to TRBJ2-3; D might be TRBD2 (6 bases). The CDR3 is made up of 17 amino acids. V dropped 4 bases and J dropped 2 bases, with 19 bases sitting between them. Germline CDR1 ENHRY, CDR2 SYGVKD.

The genes are TRBV7-9 and TRBJ2-3; D is undetermined. V lost 5 bases to trimming and J lost 2 bases, with 8 bases between them. This CDR3 comprises 13 residues. The V gene's germline CDR1 is SEHNR and CDR2 FQNEAQ (reference sequence). The CDR3 sequence: CASSERTTDTQYF. The CDR3 bases are TGTGCCAGCAGCGAGCGTACCACAGATACGCAGTATTTT.

The genes are TRBV4-1 and TRBJ2-1, with 8 positions matching TRBD1. Germline V gene data show CDR1 as MGHRA and CDR2 as YSYEKL. Trimming took 0 bases from V and 4 from J; bases not matched to a gene: 5. The CDR3 has 16 residues. CDR3 amino acids: CASSQEVGQGYNEQFF. In DNA, the CDR3 is TGCGCCAGCAGCCAAGAAGTTGGACAGGGTTACAATGAGCAGTTCTTC.

The V call is TRBV6-1, the J call TRBJ2-5; 7 nucleotides align to TRBD1. The DNA end is more similar to TRBJ2-7, so the J call may be wrong. Germline CDR1 and CDR2: MNHNS and SASEGT. The CDR3 is 13 amino acids. The CDR3 spells CASSWDSSYEQYF. Here the CDR3 DNA reads TGTGCCAGCAGTTGGGACAGCTCCTACGAGCAGTACTTC.

The chain combines TRBV2 with TRBJ2-7; D is possibly TRBD1 (6 bases). The CDR3 sequence is 13 residues long. Germline values: CDR1 SNHLY, CDR2 FYNNEI. V lost 10 bases, J lost 2 bases, and 15 bases lay in between. The CDR3 nucleotides read TGTGCCACCCGGGACATGGTAACCTACGAGCAGTACTTC. The encoded protein is CATRDMVTYEQYF. Together with reference TRBV2 and TRBJ2-7, the CDR3 gives the full variable domain: EPEVTQTPSHQVTQMGQEVILRCVPISNHLYFYWYRQILGQKVEFLVSFYNNEISEKSEIFDDQFSVERPDGSNFTLKIRSTKLEDSAMYFCATRDMVTYEQYFGPGTRLTVT.

The V and J genes are TRBV5-6 and TRBJ2-1; 9 bases align to TRBD2. With 6 bases clipped from V and 2 bases from J, the junction kept 6 bases outside the gene matches. Germline V lookup: CDR1 SGHDT, CDR2 YYEEEE. The length of the CDR3 is 15 residues. The CDR3 region has the DNA TGTGCCAGCATCCCTAGCGGGGACCCCTACAATGAGCAGTTCTTC. This sequence encodes CASIPSGDPYNEQFF.

The chain carries TRBV11-2 and TRBJ1-1; a possible D gene is TRBD1 (5 bases). This CDR3 spans 13 amino acids. The germline V gene has CDR1 SGHAT and CDR2 FQNNGV. Trimming stripped 3 bases from V and 4 bases from J, with 9 bases between. The CDR3 DNA follows: TGTGCCAGCAGCTTGGGGCAGGCCACTGAAGCTTTCTTT. This translates into CASSLGQATEAFF.

This clone was detected only a few times. The J gene is TRBJ2-3, the V gene TRBV18; the match to TRBD2 covers 9 bases. There are 16 residues in the CDR3. Per the germline V gene, CDR1 is KGHSH and CDR2 is LQKENI. Germline trimming cut 2 bases from V and 2 bases from J; bases unmatched to any gene: 5. The CDR3 is CASSPSSGVNTDTQYF. CDR3 nucleotide sequence: TGTGCCAGCTCACCATCTAGCGGGGTGAACACAGATACGCAGTATTTT.

To note about this clone: Different DNA sequences within this sample yield the same CDR3. The chain combines TRBV30 with TRBJ2-5; D ambiguous. The CDR3 spans 12 residues. V was pared by 0 bases and J by 3 bases, with 5 bases between. The V gene's germline CDR1 is GTSNPN and CDR2 SVGIG (reference sequence). CDR3 amino acids: CAWSVIKETQYF. In nucleotides, the CDR3 is TGTGCCTGGAGTGTTATTAAAGAGACCCAGTACTTC.

V and J are TRBV19 and TRBJ2-7; 7 bases align to TRBD2. The germline V gene has CDR1 LNHDA and CDR2 SQIVND (reference sequence). The V gene end was trimmed by 5 bases and the J gene end by 3 bases; junction bases not matched to a gene: 4. The CDR3 is 13 residues long. The CDR3 reads CASSASGNYEQYF. The CDR3, as DNA: TGTGCCAGTAGTGCCAGCGGGAACTACGAGCAGTACTTC.

This chain uses TRBV13 with TRBJ1-1; D call uncertain. The CDR3 runs 14 residues. Trimming stripped 4 bases from V and 0 bases from J, with 9 bases between. Germline V gene data show CDR1 as PRHDT and CDR2 as FYEKMQ (reference sequence). The chain's CDR3 is CASSWLLMNTEAFF. In DNA form, the CDR3 reads TGTGCCAGCAGCTGGCTTCTCATGAACACTGAAGCTTTCTTT.

The J gene is TRBJ2-5, the V gene TRBV27; tentatively, D is TRBD1 (6 bases). Looked up from germline, CDR1 is MNHEY and CDR2 is SMNVEV (reference sequence). The V gene lost 7 bases and the J gene lost 3 bases, with 36 bases spanning the gap. The CDR3 is 21 residues long. The CDR3 nucleotides read TGTGCCAGCACTCTATGGCCTTTCTCCTCCGGGACATCGTCTAGGAAAGAGACCCAGTACTTC. It translates to CASTLWPFSSGTSSRKETQYF.

The chain links TRBV27 to TRBJ2-1; tentatively, D is TRBD2 (5 bases). Germline CDR1 is MNHEY and CDR2 is SMNVEV (reference sequence). The CDR3 loop spans 12 amino acids. Trimming pared 3 bases from V and 6 bases from J, leaving 6 bases between. The DNA for the CDR3 is TGTGCCAGCAGTTTTGGGAGCAATGAGCAGTTCTTC. Its protein is CASSFGSNEQFF.

This chain connects TRBV6-1 to TRBJ2-5; 8 bases match TRBD1. Germline V gives CDR1 MNHNS, CDR2 SASEGT. The CDR3 spans 14 residues. V lost 5 bases, J lost 11 bases, and 13 bases stayed unmatched. As DNA, the CDR3 is TGTGCCAGCAGTTTCAACAGGGGGACGGATGAGCAGTACTTC. Amino acids: CASSFNRGTDEQYF.

J is TRBJ2-3 and V is TRBV4-1; 10 bases match TRBD2. This CDR3 contains 16 residues. The V gene's germline CDR1 is MGHRA and CDR2 YSYEKL. J lost 5 bases, V lost 3 bases, and 8 bases had no gene match. The CDR3 here is CASSQVQRGGVDTQYF. CDR3 sequence (DNA): TGCGCCAGCAGCCAGGTCCAGCGGGGGGGGGTAGATACGCAGTATTTT.

The rearrangement links TRBV9 to TRBJ2-3; D is perhaps TRBD2 (6 bases). This CDR3 contains 14 residues. Per germline, CDR1 SGDLS and CDR2 YYNGEE. V lost 3 bases and J lost 0, with 8 bases in between. CDR3 region: CASSAGTSTDTQYF. The CDR3 DNA reads TGTGCCAGCAGCGCGGGGACTAGCACAGATACGCAGTATTTT.

The chain carries TRBV29-1 and TRBJ2-2; 8 nucleotides align to TRBD2. V dropped 7 bases and J dropped 7; count of bases not matched to a gene: 2. In germline, CDR1 is SQVTM, CDR2 ANQGSEA. The CDR3 is 11 residues long. DNA for the CDR3: TGCAGCGCCGGGGGGGGCGGGGAGCTGTTTTTT. This gives the protein CSAGGGGELFF.

The genes are TRBV7-2 and TRBJ2-2, with 11 positions matching TRBD2. The CDR3 length is 19 residues. After removal of 2 bases from V and 0 bases from J, the junction contained 8 bases not matched to a gene. Germline lookup yields CDR1 SGHTA and CDR2 FQGNSA. The CDR3 nucleotides are TGTGCCAGCAGCTTATGGGGAACTAGCGGGGGAGCGAACACCGGGGAGCTGTTTTTT. This gives the protein CASSLWGTSGGANTGELFF.

The V call is TRBV21-1, the J call TRBJ1-6; the table's D call of TRBD1 was not tested on the DNA. TRBV21-1 is a pseudogene locus. The CDR3 extends over 15 amino acids. The CDR3 region has the DNA TGTGCCAGCAGAGTGGACAGCGCCTATAATTCACCCCTCCACTTT. Amino acid sequence: CASRVDSAYNSPLHF.

This clone was detected a few times. The chain has TRBV6-1 and TRBJ2-2; 7 nucleotides agree with TRBD1. V gave up 5 bases and J gave up 6 bases; unmatched junction bases: 9. This CDR3 has 15 amino acids. Germline V gives CDR1 MNHNS, CDR2 SASEGT. CDR3 in amino acids: CASSKTGPQAGELFF. DNA of the CDR3: TGTGCCAGCAGTAAGACAGGGCCCCAGGCCGGGGAGCTGTTTTTT.

The J gene is TRBJ1-6, the V gene TRBV5-1, with 9 nucleotides matching TRBD1. Germline CDR1 is SGHRS and CDR2 is YFSETQ. After removal of 3 bases from V and 7 bases from J, the junction contained 14 bases not matched to a gene. This CDR3 is 18 amino acids long. CDR3 sequence: CASSSHLRTGANNSPLHF. CDR3 coding DNA: TGCGCCAGCAGCTCACACTTAAGGACAGGGGCGAACAATTCACCCCTCCACTTT. The whole variable domain, filled in from reference TRBV5-1 and TRBJ1-6, reads KAGVTQTPRYLIKTRGQQVTLSCSPISGHRSVSWYQQTPGQGLQFLFEYFSETQRNKGNFPGRFSGRQFSNSRSEMNVSTLELGDSALYLCASSSHLRTGANNSPLHFGNGTRLTVT.

This sequence joins TRBV2 and TRBJ2-1; 7 bases are a match to TRBD2. Germline-derived CDR1 and CDR2 are SNHLY and FYNNEI. This CDR3 contains 15 residues. Trimming removed 8 bases from V and 6 bases from J; junction bases left unmatched: 13. CDR3 loop: CASPGGRAGPNEQFF. As DNA, the CDR3 is TGTGCCAGCCCCGGAGGTCGAGCGGGGCCCAATGAGCAGTTCTTC.

This clone was observed a handful of times. The chain couples TRBV13 to TRBJ1-4, with D perhaps TRBD1 (6 bases). Between the trimmed V and J ends, which lost 0 bases and 4 bases, there was a span of 9 bases. CDR3 size: 15 residues. Germline V gene sequence: CDR1 PRHDT, CDR2 FYEKMQ (reference sequence). The CDR3 loop is CASSLGRTDNEKLFF. In DNA form, the CDR3 reads TGTGCCAGCAGCTTAGGACGGACAGATAATGAAAAACTGTTTTTT.

The chain has TRBV19 and TRBJ1-2, with 7 bases identical to TRBD1. Germline CDR1 and CDR2: LNHDA and SQIVND (reference sequence). This CDR3 has 13 amino acids. J lost 3 bases, V lost 5 bases, and 3 bases had no gene match. CDR3 sequence: CASSVQGDYGYTF. The CDR3 DNA follows: TGTGCCAGTAGTGTCCAGGGGGACTATGGCTACACCTTC. The full variable domain, with the rest looked up from reference TRBV19 and TRBJ1-2, is DGGITQSPKYLFRKEGQNVTLSCEQNLNHDAMYWYRQDPGQGLRLIYYSQIVNDFQKGDIAEGYSVSREKKESFPLTVTSAQKNPTAFYLCASSVQGDYGYTFGSGTRLTVV.

To note about this clone: At one of its ends the junction is not consistent with the germline gene, which may arise from a read error. The chain couples TRBV5-6 to TRBJ2-7; 9 bases align to TRBD1. This CDR3 has 13 amino acids. The germline V gene encodes CDR1 SGHDT and CDR2 YYEEEE. DNA of the CDR3: TGTGCCAGCAGCTGGACAGGGGTCCTTTCCCCCGCCTTC. Translated: CASSWTGVLSPAF.

The V and J genes are TRBV29-1 and TRBJ2-7; TRBD1 agrees at 9 bases. V gave up 0 bases and J gave up 3 bases; unmatched junction bases: 6. The CDR3 length is 15 residues. CDR1 and CDR2 (germline): SQVTM, ANQGSEA. The CDR3 loop reads CSVEDEGQGIYEQYF. The CDR3 DNA reads TGCAGCGTTGAAGATGAGGGACAGGGCATCTACGAGCAGTACTTC.

This clone was seen a handful of times. The V gene is TRBV6-1, the J gene TRBJ1-1; 9 bases map to TRBD1. Looked up from germline, CDR1 is MNHNS and CDR2 is SASEGT. Losses at the gene ends were 7 bases for V and 5 bases for J; bases not matched to a gene: 2. CDR3 size: 12 residues. This CDR3 is CASKTGGTEAFF. The CDR3 DNA sequence: TGTGCCAGCAAGACAGGGGGAACTGAAGCTTTCTTT.

This clone was counted a few times. J is TRBJ2-3 and V is TRBV7-8; 8 bases are a match to TRBD2. Germline CDR1 reads SGHVS; CDR2 reads FQNEAQ. The CDR3 runs to 14 residues. Trimming cost V 5 bases and J 6 bases; bases outside gene matches: 7. The CDR3 region is CASSTGTSRDTQYF. CDR3 in DNA: TGTGCCAGCAGCACCGGGACTAGTAGGGATACGCAGTATTTT.